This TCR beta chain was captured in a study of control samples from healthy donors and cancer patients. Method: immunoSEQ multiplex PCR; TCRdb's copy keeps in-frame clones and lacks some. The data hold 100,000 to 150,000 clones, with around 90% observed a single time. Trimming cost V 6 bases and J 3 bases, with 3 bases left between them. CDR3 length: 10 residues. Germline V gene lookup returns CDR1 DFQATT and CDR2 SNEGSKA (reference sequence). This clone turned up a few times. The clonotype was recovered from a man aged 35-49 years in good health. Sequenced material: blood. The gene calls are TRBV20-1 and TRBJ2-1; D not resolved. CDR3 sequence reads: CSARYNEQFF. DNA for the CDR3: TGCAGTGCGCGCTACAATGAGCAGTTCTTC.